This T cell receptor (beta chain) is drawn from a study of early stage breast cancer tumors. Study summary: Seven to nine ER+/PR+/HER2- tumors were invasive ductal; four were invasive lobular. Study observations and caveats: In about 85% of the 16 patients, blood comparison separated tumor from normal breast. Tumors had about 2.5-fold higher T cell density and higher clonality than adjacent normal breast tissue.

The germline V and J ends were trimmed by 4 bases and 10 bases, with 20 bases remaining between them. In germline, CDR1 is SNHLY, CDR2 FYNNEI. CDR3 size: 16 residues. Each sample had two DNA replicates, roughly 0.5 ug blood or about 1.5 ug tissue. Sequencing was performed with immunoSEQ multiplex PCR; in TCRdb, only in-frame clones are kept and a portion is missing. Of about 53,000 clones in the sample, 75% to 95% were seen once. Worth noting for this clone: The target antigen is unknown.

V and J are TRBV2 and TRBJ1-6, with D uncertain. This TCR was recovered from a person aged 70 to 79 with breast cancer. Sample: blood. The DNA for the CDR3 is TGTGCCAGCAGTGTCCCTCTGCGAGAGGGTAGGTCACCCCTCCACTTT. Translating it yields CASSVPLREGRSPLHF.